Below are 19 T cell receptor beta chains sequenced from a single sample in a study of tumor-infiltrating lymphocytes in primary liver carcinoma. The authors took blood RNA from unsorted whole blood and also extracted germline DNA. Starting material of around 490 ng total RNA yielded TCR beta cDNA via a constant-region primer. ARM-PCR, slightly modified, supplied the TCR beta libraries through three nested multiplex PCR rounds. The first two PCR rounds used TRBV1-TRBV30 forward primers with a C-beta reverse primer, 9 to 11 cycles each. MiXCR was run by TCRdb on the multiplex PCR reads, yielding one entry per CDR3 protein. The sample has 150,000 to 200,000 distinct CDR3 sequences, approximately 60% seen once. The specimen was peripheral blood. The source is a man between 35 and 55 years old with primary liver carcinoma and hepatitis B virus infection.

This rearrangement joins TRBV10-2 to TRBJ2-5, with D maybe TRBD1 (6 bases). This CDR3 spans 17 amino acids. V was pared by 6 bases and J by 3 bases, with 23 bases between. Germline V CDR1 and CDR2: WSHSY, SAAADI. The chain's CDR3 is CASRGTRTGYMKETQYF. CDR3 DNA: TGCGCCAGCAGGGGGACGAGAACAGGGTATATGAAAGAGACCCAGTACTTC.

The genes are TRBV6-1 and TRBJ2-5; the D gene is possibly TRBD2 (6 bases). The germline V gene encodes CDR1 MNHNS and CDR2 SASEGT. V was pared by 7 bases and J by 2 bases, with 11 bases between. The CDR3 totals 13 residues. CDR3 region: CASNSGSQETQYF. The CDR3 bases are TGTGCCAGCAACAGCGGGTCTCAAGAGACCCAGTACTTC.

Concerning this clonotype itself: One end of the junction varies from germline; a read error may be responsible. The V and J genes are TRBV6-5 and TRBJ2-2, with 11 bases that match TRBD2. The CDR3 is 19 residues long. Looked up from germline, CDR1 is MNHEY and CDR2 is SVGAGI. The CDR3 nucleotides read TGTGCCACCAGTTACTCGAGCTCCACTAGCGGGAGTTGGGTCGGGGAGCTGTTTTTT. This codes for CATSYSSSTSGSWVGELFF.

As for this clonotype: A much larger clonotype is one base distant, so this may be a read error. The V gene is TRBV11-2, the J gene TRBJ1-2; D might be TRBD1 (6 bases). The CDR3 is 15 amino acids. V gave up 5 bases and J gave up 7 bases, with 20 bases separating them. CDR1 SGHAT and CDR2 FQNNGV come from the germline V gene. As DNA, the CDR3 is TGTGCCAGCAGCCCTCTATCTTGGGGGGCGGGTGGCTACACCTTC. This translates into CASSPLSWGAGGYTF.

This clonotype was found once. One base away lies a much larger clone, so this may be a sequencing read error. The DNA of the CDR3 is TGTGCCAGCAGCTTAGTAGGAGCGGGAGGCCGGGATGAGCGGTTCTTC. It translates to CASSLVGAGGRDERFF. The chain has TRBV11-2 and TRBJ2-1; 9 nucleotides line up with TRBD2. Germline CDR1 reads SGHAT; CDR2 reads FQNNGV. This CDR3 has 16 amino acids.

The chain uses TRBV12-3 or TRBV12-4 and TRBJ1-5; the match to TRBD1 covers 8 bases. The DNA end is more similar to TRBJ2-3, so the J call may be wrong. The CDR3 has 14 amino acids. CDR3 DNA sequence: TGTGCCAGCAGTTTTGGACAGGGAGAAGGGCCCCAGTATTTT. Translated, it gives CASSFGQGEGPQYF.

The J gene is TRBJ1-2, the V gene TRBV11-2, with D maybe TRBD1 (5 bases). V was shortened by 5 bases and J by 5 bases, with 21 bases between the two germline ends. The CDR3 totals 16 residues. Per the germline V gene, CDR1 is SGHAT and CDR2 is FQNNGV. The CDR3 DNA follows: TGTGCCAGCAGCATAGGAAGCGGGACGGGCCTTTATGGCTACACCTTC. It specifies CASSIGSGTGLYGYTF.

The chain employs TRBV5-4 and TRBJ1-1; weak D call: TRBD1 (6 bases). CDR1 is SGHNT, CDR2 YYREEE, per germline (reference sequence). Trimming removed 4 bases at V and 3 bases at J, with 16 bases between. The CDR3 consists of 15 residues. CDR3 in amino acids: CASSVGGRLDTEAFF. DNA of the CDR3: TGTGCCAGCAGCGTAGGGGGGCGTTTGGACACTGAAGCTTTCTTT. Combining the CDR3 with reference TRBV5-4 and TRBJ1-1 gives the whole variable domain ETGVTQSPTHLIKTRGQQVTLRCSSQSGHNTVSWYQQALGQGPQFIFQYYREEENGRGNFPPRFSGLQFPNYSSELNVNALELDDSALYLCASSVGGRLDTEAFFGQGTRLTVV.

The rearrangement links TRBV7-9 to TRBJ2-1; 11 nucleotides line up with TRBD2. There are 23 residues in the CDR3. Germline V lookup: CDR1 SEHNR, CDR2 FQNEAQ (reference sequence). V gave up 5 bases and J gave up 0 bases; unmatched junction bases: 24. CDR3 in amino acids: CASSARSPFSGTSGLSSYNEQFF. CDR3 DNA: TGTGCCAGCAGCGCCCGGTCACCTTTCTCCGGGACTAGCGGCCTTAGCTCCTACAATGAGCAGTTCTTC.

This clonotype was detected a few times. A much larger clone lies one base from this, so it may be a read error. The chain links TRBV11-2 to TRBJ1-1; the D is unclear. The V gene's germline CDR1 is SGHAT and CDR2 FQNNGV. The CDR3 consists of 14 residues. CDR3 in DNA: TGTGTCAGCAGTTGGACTCCGGCGGGAACTGAAGCTTTCTTT. Translation: CVSSWTPAGTEAFF.

This clonotype occurred many times. The chain has TRBV12-3 or TRBV12-4 and TRBJ2-6; D ambiguous. CDR3 size: 15 residues. Deletions cut 5 bases from V and 5 bases from J, with 13 bases between. This chain's CDR3 is CASSLSSAWANVLTF. DNA for the CDR3: TGTGCCAGCAGTCTCAGCAGTGCGTGGGCCAACGTCCTGACTTTC.

CDR3 nucleotide sequence: TGCGCCAGCAGCCAACCCCCGTTAAGGGGGAAGGAGGCCAGAGATACGCAGTATTTT. Its protein product is CASSQPPLRGKEARDTQYF. The chain links TRBV4-1 to TRBJ2-3; D is perhaps TRBD1 (6 bases). The CDR3 is 19 amino acids. Germline assignment: CDR1 MGHRA and CDR2 YSYEKL. Trimming shortened V by 2 bases and J by 5 bases, and 26 bases separated the two germline ends.

With regard to this clonotype: A much larger clone sits a single nucleotide away, making a read error possible. This rearrangement joins TRBV12-3 or TRBV12-4 to TRBJ2-1, with 7 bases identical to TRBD2. The CDR3 is 14 amino acids. In nucleotides, the CDR3 is TGTGCCAGCAGTTGGGTAGCGGGCTACAATGAGCAGCTCTTC. The encoded protein is CASSWVAGYNEQLF.

The sample holds a few counts of this clonotype. The chain carries TRBV6-6 and TRBJ1-2; D is ambiguous. CDR1 is MNHNY, CDR2 SVGAGI, per germline (reference sequence). V lost 0 bases and J 6 bases, leaving 5 bases between the germline ends. The CDR3 loop spans 12 amino acids. The CDR3 nucleotides are TGTGCCAGCAGTTACTCGCAGGATGGCTACACCTTC. Protein product: CASSYSQDGYTF.

As regards this clonotype: Given a much more abundant clone one base away, this may be a read error. The J gene is TRBJ2-6, the V gene TRBV29-1; 8 bases match TRBD1. Germline values: CDR1 SQVTM, CDR2 ANQGSEA. The length of the CDR3 is 19 residues. V dropped 0 bases and J dropped 0; count of bases not matched to a gene: 10. Here the CDR3 DNA reads TGCAGCGTTGAAGATCGGCTGGGACAGGAGAGCTCTGGGGCCAACGTCCTGACTTTC. It yields the protein CSVEDRLGQESSGANVLTF.

The V and J genes are TRBV6-1 and TRBJ1-5; D is perhaps TRBD1 (5 bases). V lost 6 bases and J lost 7, with 22 bases in between. Germline lookup yields CDR1 MNHNS and CDR2 SASEGT. There are 16 residues in the CDR3. CDR3 DNA sequence: TGTGCCAGCAGCAAGACCCGACGGGGACTAGGGCAGCCCCAGCATTTT. This codes for CASSKTRRGLGQPQHF.

This clonotype was seen once. One end of the junction is discordant with germline, which a read error may explain. This rearrangement joins TRBV6-5 to TRBJ2-5, with D perhaps assigned TRBD1 or TRBD2 (5 bases each). The CDR3 is made up of 15 amino acids. Germline lookup yields CDR1 MNHEY and CDR2 SVGAGI. The CDR3: CASSYSFRQGESQYF. The CDR3 nucleotides read TGTGCCAGCAGTTACTCTTTTCGGCAGGGAGAGAGCCAGTACTTC.

In the case of this clonotype: A much bigger clone sits one base away, suggesting this may be a read error. The rearrangement links TRBV11-2 to TRBJ2-5; D uncertain. This CDR3 has 13 residues. With 4 bases removed from V and 5 bases from J, the gap between germline ends came to 11 bases. Germline V lookup: CDR1 SGHAT, CDR2 FQNNGV. In DNA form, the CDR3 reads TGTGCCAGCAGCTCCGGAGAAAGGGAGACCCAGTACTTC. Translation gives CASSSGERETQYF. Full variable domain (rest looked up from reference TRBV11-2 and TRBJ2-5): EAGVAQSPRYKIIEKRQSVAFWCNPISGHATLYWYQQILGQGPKLLIQFQNNGVVDDSQLPKDRFSAERLKGVDSTLKIQPAKLEDSAVYLCASSSGERETQYFGPGTRLLVL.

For this clonotype: Given a much more abundant clone one base away, this may be a read error. The chain links TRBV11-3 to TRBJ1-1; perhaps TRBD1 as D (6 bases). CDR1 and CDR2 (germline): SGHNT, YENEEA. This CDR3 comprises 13 residues. Trimming removed 5 bases from V and 12 bases from J, with 19 bases in between. As DNA, the CDR3 is TGTGCCAGCAGCCCTGACCGGGGGCGGGAAACTTTCTTT. This sequence encodes CASSPDRGRETFF.